This T cell receptor beta chain was documented in a study of spatial heterogeneity in lung cancer. Study information: Each unique TCR and UMI combination was seen more than ten times on average in raw reads.

TCRdb reprocessed the 5' RACE reads via MiXCR and lists one record per CDR3 protein. Among about 24,000 distinct CDR3 sequences listed, roughly 3% were seen once. This clonotype has ten or more counts. The length of the CDR3 is 16 residues. Germline CDR1 DFQATT, CDR2 SNEGSKA (reference sequence). The V and J ends lost 0 bases and 6 bases, in that order; junction bases with no gene match: 8. As for time point: sample taken at primary tumor resection. The approximately 78 donors had untreated early-stage non-small cell lung cancer. Whole RNA, isolated from tumor, nontumor lung or frozen PBMC, was sequenced without prior sorting.

The chain couples TRBV20-1 to TRBJ2-1; 10 bases are shared with TRBD2. The clonotype originates from a female donor with early-stage non-small cell lung cancer. Sequenced material: PBMCs, taken at surgery. The CDR3: CSARDLLAGGINEQFF. The CDR3 DNA is TGCAGTGCTAGAGACCTATTAGCGGGAGGTATCAATGAGCAGTTCTTC.